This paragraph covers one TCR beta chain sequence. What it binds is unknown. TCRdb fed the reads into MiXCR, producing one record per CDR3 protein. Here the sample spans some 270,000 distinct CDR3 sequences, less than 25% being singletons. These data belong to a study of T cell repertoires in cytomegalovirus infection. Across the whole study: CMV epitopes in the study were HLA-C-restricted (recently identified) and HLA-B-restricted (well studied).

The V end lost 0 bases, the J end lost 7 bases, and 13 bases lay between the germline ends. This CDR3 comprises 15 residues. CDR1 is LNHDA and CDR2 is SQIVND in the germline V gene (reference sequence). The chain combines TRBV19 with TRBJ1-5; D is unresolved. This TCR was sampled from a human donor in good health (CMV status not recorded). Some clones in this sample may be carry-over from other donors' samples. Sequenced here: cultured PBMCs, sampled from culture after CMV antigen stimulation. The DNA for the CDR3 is TGTGCCAGTAGTATAGAAAGTCAGTCTGAGCAGCCCCAGCATTTT. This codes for CASSIESQSEQPQHF.